One sample yielded the 23 T cell receptor beta chains listed below, sequenced in a study of blood T cell repertoires in COVID-19. TCRdb's table, derived via immunoSEQ multiplex PCR, lists solely in-frame clones and lacks some. The sample lists 450,000 to 600,000 clones; around 90% were seen once. The sample taken for sequencing was PBMCs or T cells enriched from blood (not recorded which). Source of these receptors: a woman aged 18-29 years who had recovered from COVID-19.

As concerns this clone: Other DNA sequences in the sample encode the same CDR3. The rearrangement uses TRBV5-5 and TRBJ1-3; D is undetermined. Trimming pared 3 bases from V and 0 bases from J, leaving 10 bases between. The CDR3 has 15 residues. CDR1 and CDR2 (germline): SGHKS, YYEKEE (reference sequence). CDR3 in amino acids: CASSSPGVSGNTIYF. In DNA form, the CDR3 reads TGTGCCAGCAGCTCCCCCGGGGTCTCTGGAAACACCATATATTTT.

The J gene is TRBJ2-5, the V gene TRBV5-4; D possibly corresponds to TRBD2 (6 bases). Between the trimmed V and J ends, which lost 0 bases and 3 bases, there was a span of 12 bases. The CDR3 runs 15 residues. Germline CDR1 reads SGHNT; CDR2 reads YYREEE (reference sequence). The CDR3 DNA sequence: TGTGCCAGCAGCTTGGGGAGGGGAGTAGAAGAGACCCAGTACTTC. The encoded protein is CASSLGRGVEETQYF.

The chain employs TRBV11-2 and TRBJ2-7; the match to TRBD2 covers 10 bases. Germline assignment: CDR1 SGHAT and CDR2 FQNNGV. The CDR3 extends over 17 amino acids. V was pared by 5 bases and J by 1 base, with 11 bases of the junction left unmatched. CDR3: CASSPLAGAFLSYEQYF. CDR3 DNA sequence: TGTGCCAGCAGCCCGCTAGCGGGGGCCTTTTTATCCTACGAGCAGTACTTC.

This clone came up once. V and J are TRBV19 and TRBJ2-2; 8 bases are shared with TRBD1. The trim removed 7 bases at V and 2 bases at J, leaving 9 bases unmatched. Germline-derived CDR1 and CDR2 are LNHDA and SQIVND (reference sequence). This CDR3 contains 16 residues. The CDR3 here is CASTLWTGSNTGELFF. For the CDR3, the DNA is TGTGCCAGTACATTATGGACAGGGTCCAACACCGGGGAGCTGTTTTTT.

This chain connects TRBV5-4 to TRBJ2-3; possibly TRBD1 for D (6 bases). The germline V gene has CDR1 SGHNT and CDR2 YYREEE (reference sequence). This CDR3 contains 14 residues. Trimming removed 0 bases at V and 3 bases at J, with 8 bases between. This CDR3 is CASSLARGTDTQYF. The CDR3 DNA reads TGTGCCAGCAGCTTGGCCAGGGGAACAGATACGCAGTATTTT.

This chain joins TRBV5-1 and TRBJ2-7; a weak D match, TRBD1 (6 bases). V lost 5 bases and J 7 bases, leaving 16 bases between the germline ends. There are 13 residues in the CDR3. In germline, CDR1 is SGHRS, CDR2 YFSETQ. CDR3 in DNA: TGCGCCAGCAGGCAACAGGGAAGGAGGGAGCAGTACTTC. Protein product: CASRQQGRREQYF.

The chain carries TRBV4-1 and TRBJ1-2; 7 bases map to TRBD1. The ends lost 2 bases at V and 3 bases at J; junction bases unmatched: 9. The CDR3 is 16 residues long. Germline CDR1 MGHRA, CDR2 YSYEKL. In nucleotides, the CDR3 is TGCGCCAGCAGCCAATCCGGGACAGCCAACGACTATGGCTACACCTTC. It yields the protein CASSQSGTANDYGYTF.

As regards this clone: Other DNA sequences from this sample encode an identical CDR3 as well. The V gene is TRBV30, the J gene TRBJ1-2; D not resolved. CDR1 and CDR2 (germline): GTSNPN, SVGIG (reference sequence). This CDR3 comprises 11 residues. Trimming took 5 bases from V and 1 from J, leaving 5 bases between them. The DNA of the CDR3 is TGTGCCTGGTCGGGTAACTATGGCTACACCTTC. It specifies CAWSGNYGYTF.

The table lists this clone with a few counts. This specimen includes other DNA sequences encoding the same CDR3. The chain recombines TRBV5-1 with TRBJ2-1, with 9 bases matching TRBD2. This CDR3 spans 15 amino acids. V gave up 0 bases and J gave up 4 bases; unmatched junction bases: 2. Germline values: CDR1 SGHRS, CDR2 YFSETQ. The CDR3 loop is CASSLASGGYNEQFF. The CDR3 coding sequence is TGCGCCAGCAGCTTGGCGAGCGGGGGGTACAATGAGCAGTTCTTC.

The chain carries TRBV12-2 and TRBJ1-5. TRBV12-2 is a documented pseudogene. The CDR3 is 16 amino acids. The DNA of the CDR3 is TGTGCAAGTCGCTCAGCCCTCTGGGGGGAGGATCAGCCCCAGCATTTT. Protein product: CASRSALWGEDQPQHF.

The V gene is TRBV5-1, the J gene TRBJ2-7, with no clear D. Per germline, CDR1 SGHRS and CDR2 YFSETQ. Deletions cut 4 bases from V and 4 bases from J, with 15 bases between. The CDR3 loop spans 14 amino acids. The CDR3 DNA is TGCGCCAGCAGCCCCCAGCCAGGCCAATACGAGCAGTACTTC. Its protein product is CASSPQPGQYEQYF.

The DNA of the CDR3 is TGTGCCAGCAGCCCGGCGGGAGAGAATGAAAAACTGTTTTTT. Translating it yields CASSPAGENEKLFF. V usage is TRBV7-2 and J usage is TRBJ1-4; no definite D call. CDR1 and CDR2 from the germline V gene are SGHTA and FQGNSA. The germline V and J ends were trimmed by 5 bases and 5 bases, with 12 bases remaining between them. The CDR3 has 14 amino acids. Filled out from reference TRBV7-2 and TRBJ1-4, the complete variable domain reads GAGVSQSPSNKVTEKGKDVELRCDPISGHTALYWYRQSLGQGLEFLIYFQGNSAPDKSGLPSDRFSAERTGGSVSTLTIQRTQQEDSAVYLCASSPAGENEKLFFGSGTQLSVL.

V gene TRBV6-2 or TRBV6-3 combines with J gene TRBJ1-5; the D gene is possibly TRBD1 (6 bases). Germline-derived CDR1 and CDR2 are MNHEY and SVGEGT. V lost 2 bases and J lost 5, with 13 bases in between. CDR3 length equals 15 residues. The chain's CDR3 is CASSYQPGAHQPQHF. CDR3 in DNA: TGTGCCAGCAGTTACCAGCCAGGGGCCCATCAGCCCCAGCATTTT.

This rearrangement joins TRBV30 to TRBJ2-6, with D maybe TRBD2 (5 bases). V lost 3 bases to trimming and J lost 0 bases, with 15 bases between them. Germline CDR1 GTSNPN, CDR2 SVGIG (reference sequence). The CDR3 extends over 17 amino acids. The CDR3 spells CAWSRFGLNSGANVLTF. The DNA of the CDR3 is TGTGCCTGGAGCCGGTTTGGACTTAACTCTGGGGCCAACGTCCTGACTTTC.

V gene TRBV7-2 combines with J gene TRBJ2-7; no reliable D call. This CDR3 is 15 amino acids long. V dropped 1 base and J dropped 0 bases, with 10 bases sitting between them. Germline V gene data show CDR1 as SGHTA and CDR2 as FQGNSA. CDR3 coding DNA: TGTGCCAGCAGCTTAGAGGCGGTATCCTCCTACGAGCAGTACTTC. This gives the protein CASSLEAVSSYEQYF.

The count of this clone is one. The chain combines TRBV12-3 or TRBV12-4 with TRBJ2-7; TRBD1 matches at 8 bases. After removal of 6 bases from V and 5 bases from J, the junction contained 3 bases not matched to a gene. CDR3 size: 12 residues. CDR3 sequence reads: CASSRDRNEQYF. The CDR3 bases are TGTGCCAGCAGCCGGGACAGGAACGAGCAGTACTTC.

V is TRBV7-2 and J is TRBJ2-2; perhaps TRBD2 as D (7 bases). In germline, CDR1 is SGHTA, CDR2 FQGNSA. CDR3 size: 15 residues. Trimming took off 2 bases at V and 5 bases at J, with 12 bases between the two ends. CDR3 sequence reads: CASSLKQGGTGELFF. The CDR3 nucleotides read TGTGCCAGCAGCTTAAAACAGGGAGGGACCGGGGAGCTGTTTTTT.

V usage is TRBV5-1 and J usage is TRBJ2-3, with TRBD2 matching over 14 bases. V trimming: 6 bases; J trimming: 4 bases; junction bases outside the gene matches: 10. Germline assignment: CDR1 SGHRS and CDR2 YFSETQ. The CDR3 totals 17 residues. The DNA for the CDR3 is TGCGCCAGCACGACTAGCGGGGGGGCCGATGGGGCAGATACGCAGTATTTT. This codes for CASTTSGGADGADTQYF.

The chain carries TRBV12-3 or TRBV12-4 and TRBJ1-1; TRBD1 is a possible D gene (5 bases). This CDR3 region has 11 residues. V lost 4 bases to trimming and J lost 8 bases, with 8 bases between them. The CDR3 spells CASSYNREAFF. The DNA of the CDR3 is TGTGCCAGCAGTTATAACAGGGAAGCTTTCTTT.

The chain uses TRBV7-9 and TRBJ1-2; D ambiguous. The CDR3 consists of 15 residues. Trimming left V 1 base short and J 6 bases short, with 15 bases between. Germline CDR1 is SEHNR and CDR2 is FQNEAQ (reference sequence). This CDR3 reads CASSLEDATGDGYTF. The CDR3 nucleotides are TGTGCCAGCAGCTTAGAGGACGCTACGGGAGATGGCTACACCTTC. Full variable domain (missing parts from reference TRBV7-9 and TRBJ1-2): DTGVSQNPRHKITKRGQNVTFRCDPISEHNRLYWYRQTLGQGPEFLTYFQNEAQLEKSRLLSDRFSAERPKGSFSTLEIQRTEQGDSAMYLCASSLEDATGDGYTFGSGTRLTVV.

This clone was found a few times. The chain couples TRBV6-2 or TRBV6-3 to TRBJ1-5, with D possibly matching TRBD1 (5 bases). V was shortened by 5 bases and J by 4 bases, with 15 bases between the two germline ends. This CDR3 spans 15 amino acids. The germline V gene encodes CDR1 MNHEY and CDR2 SVGEGT. The CDR3 nucleotides are TGTGCCAGCAGTCGCTGGTCGGGGGGGAATCAGCCCCAGCATTTT. Translated, it gives CASSRWSGGNQPQHF.

The chain has TRBV19 and TRBJ2-1; unclear D gene. Germline V gives CDR1 LNHDA, CDR2 SQIVND (reference sequence). The V and J ends lost 4 bases and 10 bases respectively, with 14 bases between them. This CDR3 is 13 amino acids long. CDR3 in DNA: TGTGCCAGTAGTACCATCCGTTCCGCGGAGCAGTTCTTC. It specifies CASSTIRSAEQFF.

This chain links TRBV3-1 (or the pseudogene TRBV3-2) with TRBJ2-2, with TRBD2 matching over 9 bases. The CDR3 sequence is 16 residues long. The trim removed 1 base at V and 8 bases at J, leaving 8 bases unmatched. From germline, CDR1 is LGHDT and CDR2 YNNKEL (reference sequence). The CDR3 is CASSQGASGAWGELFF. The DNA for the CDR3 is TGTGCCAGCAGCCAAGGTGCTAGCGGGGCTTGGGGGGAGCTGTTTTTT.